A selection of T cell receptor beta chains follows, all from one sample in a study of T cell responses to AZD1222 COVID-19 vaccine. TCRdb's table, derived via immunoSEQ multiplex PCR, lists solely in-frame clones and lacks some. This table holds some 120,000 clones, approximately 83% found once. The sample in question was peripheral blood, obtained on day 0 of AZD1222 vaccination. All receptors come from an adult in good health. CDR3s include the opening cysteine and the closing phenylalanine or tryptophan. Each record gives: J gene, V gene, CDR3 protein.

TRBJ2-3 | TRBV27 | CASSLATSTDTQYF
TRBJ2-7 | TRBV11-1 | CASSPGTDRAEQYF
TRBJ1-2 | TRBV7-2 | CASSLAEWTGDYGYTF
TRBJ1-1 | TRBV6-5 | CASSYSNPLTEAFF
TRBJ2-2 | TRBV3-1/TRBV3-2 | CASSPGVTGELFF
TRBJ1-6 | TRBV5-1 | CASSRETDFTLGSPLHF
TRBJ1-5 | TRBV5-6 | CASSSQGGNNQPQHF
TRBJ2-3 | TRBV24-1 | CATSEAGLATSDTQYF
TRBJ2-1 | TRBV6-5 | CASSYRTSGGNEQFF
TRBJ2-1 | TRBV19 | CASSTPLGGRGGLYNEQFF
TRBJ2-7 | TRBV7-2 | CASSPQGGDYEQYF
TRBJ2-1 | TRBV9 | CASSVDPGGRIYNEQFF
TRBJ2-7 | TRBV9 | CASSVDLAGVGEQYF
TRBJ1-6 | TRBV7-2 | CASSLGFSYNSPLHF
TRBJ1-5 | TRBV19 | CASSEVRGWGYQPQHF
TRBJ1-6 | TRBV3-1/TRBV3-2 | CASSQGPQSSHNSPLHF
TRBJ1-3 | TRBV30 | CAWSGRILSGNTIYF
TRBJ1-1 | TRBV2 | CASSERGRGTEAFF
TRBJ1-3 | TRBV6-1 | CASSEMVRGLYGNTIYF
TRBJ2-7 | TRBV12-3/TRBV12-4 | CASSFGSSYEQYF
TRBJ1-5 | TRBV11-2 | CASSFQGTQPQHF
TRBJ2-5 | TRBV20-1 | CSASRAETQYF
TRBJ2-6 | TRBV5-1 | CASSLGDSSGANVLTF
TRBJ2-7 | TRBV19 | CASSRQGVSYEQYF
TRBJ2-1 | TRBV7-8 | CASSPVRRGAYNEQFF
TRBJ1-6 | TRBV6-5 | CASTHRDGDSPLHF
TRBJ1-1 | TRBV28 | CASSLPGVNTEAFF
TRBJ2-3 | TRBV7-2 | CASSLETVSTDTQYF
TRBJ2-1 | TRBV7-9 | CASSPKPRGNEQFF